This T cell receptor beta chain emerged from a study of blood T cell repertoires in COVID-19. About the research overall: The United States, Italy and Spain supplied acute and convalescent COVID-19 samples. Nucleic acid was either cDNA or gDNA, and it came from T cells, B-cell-depleted T cells, or PBMCs.

TCRdb's table, derived via immunoSEQ multiplex PCR, lists solely in-frame clones and lacks some. The table lists roughly 160,000 clones, roughly four fifths of them singletons. In germline, CDR1 is SGHRS, CDR2 YFSETQ. This CDR3 spans 16 amino acids. Trimming removed 4 bases from V and 0 bases from J, with 16 bases in between. Residents of approximately 25 US areas, aged roughly 18 to 89 years, made up the participants. Cohort placement rested on clinical history that participants reported themselves. The sample was PBMCs or T cells enriched from blood (not recorded which). The chain uses TRBV5-1 and TRBJ1-1; possible D gene TRBD1, 6 bases. This TCR was recovered from a man aged 50 to 59 who had recovered from COVID-19. The CDR3 region has the DNA TGCGCCAGCAGCCCCGTTTACAGGGCGATGAACACTGAAGCTTTCTTT. It specifies CASSPVYRAMNTEAFF.